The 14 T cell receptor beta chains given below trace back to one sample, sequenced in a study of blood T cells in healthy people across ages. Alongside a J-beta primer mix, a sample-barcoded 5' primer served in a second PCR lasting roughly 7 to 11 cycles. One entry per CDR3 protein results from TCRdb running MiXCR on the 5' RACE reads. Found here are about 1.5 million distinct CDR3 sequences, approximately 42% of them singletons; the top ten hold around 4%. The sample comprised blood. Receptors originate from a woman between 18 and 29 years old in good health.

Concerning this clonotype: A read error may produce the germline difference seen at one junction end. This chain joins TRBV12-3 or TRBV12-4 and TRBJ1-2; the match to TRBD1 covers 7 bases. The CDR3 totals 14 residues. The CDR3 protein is CAGSLQGFRYGYTF. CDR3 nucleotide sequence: TGTGCCGGCAGTTTACAGGGGTTTAGGTATGGCTACACCTTC.

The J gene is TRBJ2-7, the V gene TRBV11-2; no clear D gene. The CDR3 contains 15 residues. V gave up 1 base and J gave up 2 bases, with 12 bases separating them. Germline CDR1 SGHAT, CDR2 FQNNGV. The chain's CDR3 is CASSLVGGVTYEQYF. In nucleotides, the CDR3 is TGTGCCAGCAGCTTAGTAGGTGGAGTAACCTACGAGCAGTACTTC.

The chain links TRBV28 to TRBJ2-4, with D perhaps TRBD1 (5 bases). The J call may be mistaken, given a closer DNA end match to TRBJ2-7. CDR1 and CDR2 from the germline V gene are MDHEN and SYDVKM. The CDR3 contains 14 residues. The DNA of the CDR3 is TGTGCCAGCAGTTTAAATCAGGGCCTCTACGAGCAGTACTTC. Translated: CASSLNQGLYEQYF.

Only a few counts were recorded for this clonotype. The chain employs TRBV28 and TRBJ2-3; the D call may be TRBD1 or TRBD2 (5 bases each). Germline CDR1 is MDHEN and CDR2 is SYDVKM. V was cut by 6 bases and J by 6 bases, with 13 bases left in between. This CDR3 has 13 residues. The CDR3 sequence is CASSAGTVDTQYF. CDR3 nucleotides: TGTGCCAGCAGCGCCGGGACCGTCGATACGCAGTATTTT.

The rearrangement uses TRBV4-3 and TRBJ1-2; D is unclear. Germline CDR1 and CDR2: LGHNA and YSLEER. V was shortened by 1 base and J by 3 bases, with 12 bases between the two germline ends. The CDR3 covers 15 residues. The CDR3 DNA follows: TGCGCCAGCAGCCAAGCGCGTGGACGCTACTATGGCTACACCTTC. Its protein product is CASSQARGRYYGYTF.

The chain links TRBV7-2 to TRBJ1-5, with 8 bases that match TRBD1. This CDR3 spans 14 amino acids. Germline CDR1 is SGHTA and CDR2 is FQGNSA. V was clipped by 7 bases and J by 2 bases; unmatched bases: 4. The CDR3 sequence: CASTSDRGNQPQHF. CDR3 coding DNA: TGTGCCAGCACCTCGGACAGGGGCAATCAGCCCCAGCATTTT.

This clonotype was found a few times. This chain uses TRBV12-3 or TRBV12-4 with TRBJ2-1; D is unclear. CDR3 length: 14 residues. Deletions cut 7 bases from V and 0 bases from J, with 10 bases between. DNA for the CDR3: TGTGCCAGCAAACCACTTAGCTCCTACAATGAGCAGTTCTTC. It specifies CASKPLSSYNEQFF.

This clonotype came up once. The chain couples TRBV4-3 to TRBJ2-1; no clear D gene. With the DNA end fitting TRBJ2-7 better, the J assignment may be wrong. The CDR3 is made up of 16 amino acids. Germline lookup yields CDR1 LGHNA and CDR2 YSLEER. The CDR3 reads CASSQDRESSYNEQYF. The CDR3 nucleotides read TGCGCCAGCAGCCAAGATCGAGAGAGCTCCTACAATGAGCAGTACTTC.

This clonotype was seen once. CDR3 in amino acids: CASSATSGGNEQFF. DNA for the CDR3: TGTGCCAGCAGCGCAACAAGTGGAGGGAATGAGCAGTTCTTC. V is TRBV7-2 and J is TRBJ2-1; D possibly corresponds to TRBD2 (6 bases). Germline V gene lookup returns CDR1 SGHTA and CDR2 FQGNSA. The CDR3 is 14 amino acids. V lost 5 bases and J 7 bases, leaving 15 bases between the germline ends.

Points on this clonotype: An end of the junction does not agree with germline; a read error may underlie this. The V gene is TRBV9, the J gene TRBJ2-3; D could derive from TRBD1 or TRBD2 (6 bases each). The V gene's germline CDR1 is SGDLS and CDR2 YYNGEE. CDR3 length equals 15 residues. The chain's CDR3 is CASSVEQGGTDTRYF. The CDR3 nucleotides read TGTGCCAGCAGCGTAGAACAGGGAGGCACAGATACGCGGTATTTT. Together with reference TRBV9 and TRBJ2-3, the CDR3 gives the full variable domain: DSGVTQTPKHLITATGQRVTLRCSPRSGDLSVYWYQQSLDQGLQFLIQYYNGEERAKGNILERFSAQQFPDLHSELNLSSLELGDSALYFCASSVEQGGTDTRYFGPGTRLTVL.

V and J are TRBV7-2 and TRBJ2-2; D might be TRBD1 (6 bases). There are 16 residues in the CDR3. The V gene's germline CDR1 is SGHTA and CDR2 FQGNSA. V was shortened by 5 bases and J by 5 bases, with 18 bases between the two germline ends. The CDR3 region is CASSLQQGWGTGELFF. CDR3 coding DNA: TGTGCCAGCAGCCTACAACAGGGATGGGGGACCGGGGAGCTGTTTTTT. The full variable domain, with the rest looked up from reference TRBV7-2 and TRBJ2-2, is GAGVSQSPSNKVTEKGKDVELRCDPISGHTALYWYRQSLGQGLEFLIYFQGNSAPDKSGLPSDRFSAERTGGSVSTLTIQRTQQEDSAVYLCASSLQQGWGTGELFFGEGSRLTVL.

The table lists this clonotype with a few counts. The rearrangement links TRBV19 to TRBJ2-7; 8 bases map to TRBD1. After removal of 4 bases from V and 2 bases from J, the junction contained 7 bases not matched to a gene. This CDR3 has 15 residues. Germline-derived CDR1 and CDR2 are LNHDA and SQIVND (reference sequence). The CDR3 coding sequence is TGTGCCAGTAGTACCCAGACAGGGGATCCCTACGAGCAGTACTTC. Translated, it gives CASSTQTGDPYEQYF.

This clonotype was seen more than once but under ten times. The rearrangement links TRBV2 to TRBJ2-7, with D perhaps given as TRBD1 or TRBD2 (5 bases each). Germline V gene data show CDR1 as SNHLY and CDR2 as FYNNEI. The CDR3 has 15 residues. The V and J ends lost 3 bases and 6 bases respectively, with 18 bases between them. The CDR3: CASSDEGPQTGEQYF. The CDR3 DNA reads TGTGCCAGCAGTGACGAGGGACCACAGACTGGCGAGCAGTACTTC.

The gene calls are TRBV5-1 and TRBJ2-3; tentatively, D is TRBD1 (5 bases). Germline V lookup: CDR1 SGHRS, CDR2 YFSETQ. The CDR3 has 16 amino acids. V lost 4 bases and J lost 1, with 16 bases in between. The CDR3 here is CASSRQGTVRTDTQYF. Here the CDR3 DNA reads TGCGCCAGCAGCCGTCAGGGAACGGTGCGCACAGATACGCAGTATTTT. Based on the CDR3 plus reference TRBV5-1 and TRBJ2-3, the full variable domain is KAGVTQTPRYLIKTRGQQVTLSCSPISGHRSVSWYQQTPGQGLQFLFEYFSETQRNKGNFPGRFSGRQFSNSRSEMNVSTLELGDSALYLCASSRQGTVRTDTQYFGPGTRLTVL.